One and the same sample provided the 27 T cell receptor beta chains below, sequenced in a study of Ad26.COV2.S vaccination and SARS-CoV-2 variants. Stated treatment: 15 to 20 received Ad26.COV2.S at low or high dose, single or two shots; about 5 received placebo; per-sample allocation not given. Each sample was drawn 63 days after the first injection (of vaccine or placebo). The assay was immunoSEQ multiplex PCR, and TCRdb's table has in-frame clones only and misses some. The data contain approximately 350,000 clones, about four fifths of them singletons. This sample comprised peripheral blood, obtained in a trial of Ad26.COV2.S vaccine versus placebo. The source of these receptors is a person between 18 and 65 years old who received the Ad26.COV2.S COVID-19 vaccine or a placebo.

The chain recombines TRBV11-3 with TRBJ2-7; D not resolved. Trimming removed 1 base at V and 6 bases at J, with 19 bases between. Germline CDR1 reads SGHNT; CDR2 reads YENEEA. The CDR3 runs to 16 residues. The CDR3 sequence: CASSLVVSEASGEQYF. CDR3 sequence (DNA): TGTGCCAGCAGCTTAGTGGTCTCAGAGGCCTCAGGCGAGCAGTACTTC. Full variable domain (missing parts from reference TRBV11-3 and TRBJ2-7): EAGVVQSPRYKIIEKKQPVAFWCNPISGHNTLYWYLQNLGQGPELLIRYENEEAVDDSQLPKDRFSAERLKGVDSTLKIQPAELGDSAVYLCASSLVVSEASGEQYFGPGTRLTVT.

This clone was counted a single time. The chain joins TRBV7-6 to TRBJ2-1; perhaps TRBD2 as D (7 bases). Germline CDR1 reads SGHVS; CDR2 reads FNYEAQ. Between the trimmed V and J ends, which lost 10 bases and 5 bases, there was a span of 12 bases. The CDR3 totals 12 residues. The CDR3 protein is CATGGRHNEQFF. The CDR3 DNA is TGTGCCACGGGGGGCAGACACAATGAGCAGTTCTTC.

This clone was seen only once. The chain links TRBV11-3 to TRBJ2-7; TRBD2 aligns across 10 bases. The V gene's germline CDR1 is SGHNT and CDR2 YENEEA. Unmatched junction bases numbered 7, after V lost 1 base and J lost 7 bases. The CDR3 extends over 15 amino acids. CDR3: CASSLGSSGRFEQYF. The CDR3 nucleotides read TGTGCCAGCAGCTTAGGCTCTAGCGGGAGATTTGAGCAGTACTTC.

The CDR3 region is CASGGAAPNYGYTF. CDR3 nucleotides: TGTGCCAGCGGTGGGGCGGCTCCTAACTATGGCTACACCTTC. The chain links TRBV2 to TRBJ1-2; a weak D match, TRBD1 (5 bases). Germline V gene sequence: CDR1 SNHLY, CDR2 FYNNEI. The CDR3 runs to 14 residues. The V and J ends lost 8 bases and 0 bases respectively, with 13 bases between them.

The chain has TRBV11-2 and TRBJ2-3; TRBD2 is a possible D gene (6 bases). V was trimmed by 5 bases and J by 4 bases, leaving 22 bases between them. From germline, CDR1 is SGHAT and CDR2 FQNNGV. This CDR3 spans 17 amino acids. CDR3 sequence: CASSPTRREMDADTQYF. The CDR3 DNA sequence: TGTGCCAGCAGCCCAACAAGGAGGGAGATGGATGCAGATACGCAGTATTTT.

The CDR3 coding sequence is TGTGCCAGCAGCGCCCTCGACGGTGAAGCTTTCTTT. Residues: CASSALDGEAFF. The V call is TRBV9, the J call TRBJ1-1; D is ambiguous. Trimming removed 3 bases at V and 7 bases at J, with 10 bases between. The CDR3 is 12 amino acids. CDR1 and CDR2 (germline): SGDLS, YYNGEE.

V is TRBV4-3 and J is TRBJ1-2; no clear D. Trimming shortened V by 1 base and J by 2 bases, and 8 bases separated the two germline ends. CDR3 length: 14 residues. Germline-derived CDR1 and CDR2 are LGHNA and YSLEER. The CDR3 is CASSQAYGNYGYTF. The CDR3 nucleotides read TGCGCCAGCAGCCAAGCGTACGGGAACTATGGCTACACCTTC.

The sample holds a few counts of this clone. The rearrangement joins TRBV14 to TRBJ2-2; the D is unclear. Per the germline V gene, CDR1 is SGHDN and CDR2 is FVKESK. CDR3 length: 16 residues. V dropped 0 bases and J dropped 6 bases, with 14 bases sitting between them. CDR3 sequence: CASSQETLTLAGELFF. The CDR3 DNA reads as TGTGCCAGCAGCCAAGAAACCCTGACCTTGGCCGGGGAGCTGTTTTTT.

The chain uses TRBV19 and TRBJ1-2, with 7 nucleotides matching TRBD1. With V trimmed by 6 bases and J by 8 bases, 12 bases remained unmatched. This CDR3 is 14 amino acids long. Germline V CDR1 and CDR2: LNHDA, SQIVND (reference sequence). CDR3 amino acids: CASSPYRGPGGYTF. The CDR3 region has the DNA TGTGCCAGTAGCCCATACAGGGGCCCCGGGGGCTACACCTTC. Looking up the rest from reference TRBV19 and TRBJ1-2 gives the full variable domain: DGGITQSPKYLFRKEGQNVTLSCEQNLNHDAMYWYRQDPGQGLRLIYYSQIVNDFQKGDIAEGYSVSREKKESFPLTVTSAQKNPTAFYLCASSPYRGPGGYTFGSGTRLTVV.

The rearrangement links TRBV30 to TRBJ1-6; D not resolved. Germline V gene sequence: CDR1 GTSNPN, CDR2 SVGIG (reference sequence). V was cut by 0 bases and J by 12 bases, with 6 bases left in between. This CDR3 has 11 residues. The CDR3, as DNA: TGTGCCTGGAGTGTAAAGAGACCCCTCCACTTT. Protein product: CAWSVKRPLHF.

The chain combines TRBV24-1 with TRBJ2-2; TRBD1 aligns across 7 bases. Per the germline V gene, CDR1 is KGHDR and CDR2 is SFDVKD. The length of the CDR3 is 15 residues. V trimming: 4 bases; J trimming: 8 bases; junction bases outside the gene matches: 9. CDR3 amino acids: CATSDPTNRGGELFF. DNA of the CDR3: TGTGCCACCAGTGACCCTACCAACAGGGGAGGGGAGCTGTTTTTT.

The chain carries TRBV7-9 and TRBJ1-2, with 8 bases matching TRBD1. CDR3 length: 13 residues. CDR1 is SEHNR, CDR2 FQNEAQ, per germline (reference sequence). The J segment lost 4 bases and the V segment lost 5 bases, leaving 3 bases of the junction unmatched. This CDR3 reads CASSQGTGYGYTF. The CDR3 DNA sequence: TGTGCCAGCAGCCAGGGGACAGGCTATGGCTACACCTTC.

The chain combines TRBV15 with TRBJ1-6, with a possible D match to TRBD1 (5 bases). CDR3 length: 17 residues. Germline CDR1 reads LNHNV; CDR2 reads YYDKDF (reference sequence). Trimming cost V 0 bases and J 6 bases, with 15 bases left between them. CDR3 DNA: TGTGCCACCAGCAGAGAGGGCGTGGGGGTGGGTAATTCACCCCTCCACTTT. This translates into CATSREGVGVGNSPLHF.

This clone occurred once. The chain carries TRBV18 and TRBJ2-2; D is unresolved. V was shortened by 5 bases and J by 1 base, with 5 bases between the two germline ends. The CDR3 contains 13 residues. Germline V CDR1 and CDR2: KGHSH, LQKENI. The CDR3 loop is CASSTRNTGELFF. The CDR3, as DNA: TGTGCCAGCTCAACAAGGAACACCGGGGAGCTGTTTTTT.

This chain uses TRBV7-2 with TRBJ1-2, with 7 bases fitting TRBD1. With 3 bases clipped from V and 0 bases from J, the junction kept 1 base outside the gene matches. The germline CDR1 and CDR2 sequences are SGHTA and FQGNSA. The CDR3 contains 14 residues. As DNA, the CDR3 is TGTGCCAGCAGCTTGGGACAGACTAACTATGGCTACACCTTC. Its protein product is CASSLGQTNYGYTF.

The genes are TRBV5-4 and TRBJ2-3; D is perhaps TRBD2 (6 bases). Germline CDR1 SGHNT, CDR2 YYREEE (reference sequence). This CDR3 region has 15 residues. Between the trimmed V and J ends, which lost 3 bases and 0 bases, there was a span of 11 bases. The CDR3 bases are TGTGCCAGCAGCTCTAGCGCTCCTAGCACAGATACGCAGTATTTT. It is translated as CASSSSAPSTDTQYF.

This chain connects TRBV2 to TRBJ2-1, with D possibly being TRBD2 (6 bases). CDR3 length equals 12 residues. V lost 2 bases to trimming and J lost 10 bases, with 9 bases between them. Germline CDR1 is SNHLY and CDR2 is FYNNEI. CDR3 residues: CASSEYTSEQFF. DNA for the CDR3: TGTGCCAGCAGTGAATACACTAGCGAGCAGTTCTTC.

The chain uses TRBV27 and TRBJ2-2, with 9 positions matching TRBD2. The V gene's germline CDR1 is MNHEY and CDR2 SMNVEV (reference sequence). The CDR3 length is 18 residues. Trimming at V came to 4 bases and at J to 0 bases, leaving 9 bases not matched to a gene. CDR3 residues: CASSSLAGRSANTGELFF. CDR3 coding DNA: TGTGCCAGCAGTTCTCTAGCGGGGAGGAGCGCGAACACCGGGGAGCTGTTTTTT.

The chain couples TRBV24-1 to TRBJ2-3; TRBD2 matches at 9 bases. Per germline, CDR1 KGHDR and CDR2 SFDVKD. The ends lost 7 bases at V and 0 bases at J; junction bases unmatched: 4. The CDR3 spans 15 residues. The CDR3, as DNA: TGTGCCACCAGCCAGCGGGGGGCTAGCACAGATACGCAGTATTTT. Its translation is CATSQRGASTDTQYF.

The chain employs TRBV19 and TRBJ2-1, with unresolved D. Germline V gene sequence: CDR1 LNHDA, CDR2 SQIVND (reference sequence). This CDR3 contains 16 residues. V was cut by 5 bases and J by 0 bases, with 14 bases left in between. The CDR3 DNA reads as TGTGCCAGTAGTCGCATGGGCGTGAGCTCCTACAATGAGCAGTTCTTC. Translating it yields CASSRMGVSSYNEQFF.

The chain couples TRBV11-3 to TRBJ2-6; D remains unclear. CDR3 length equals 16 residues. The V end lost 0 bases, the J end lost 0 bases, and 6 bases lay between the germline ends. The germline CDR1 and CDR2 sequences are SGHNT and YENEEA. CDR3 sequence reads: CASSLEIVSGANVLTF. DNA of the CDR3: TGTGCCAGCAGCTTAGAGATCGTCTCTGGGGCCAACGTCCTGACTTTC.

The chain uses TRBV24-1 and TRBJ1-1, with D unresolved. With 4 bases removed from V and 3 bases from J, the gap between germline ends came to 11 bases. CDR1 is KGHDR, CDR2 SFDVKD, per germline. The CDR3 totals 14 residues. The CDR3 protein is CATSDPKIDTEAFF. In DNA, the CDR3 is TGTGCCACCAGTGACCCAAAAATTGACACTGAAGCTTTCTTT.

A word on this clone: Different DNA sequences within this sample yield the same CDR3. The V call is TRBV20-1, the J call TRBJ1-2; 8 bases are a match to TRBD1. J gave up 8 bases and V 6 bases, and 8 bases lay outside the gene matches. The V gene's germline CDR1 is DFQATT and CDR2 SNEGSKA (reference sequence). This CDR3 region has 12 residues. The CDR3 region has the DNA TGCAGTGCGAGTACAGGGGGAAACGGCTACACCTTC. It translates to CSASTGGNGYTF.

CDR3 DNA: TGCGCCAGCAGTGAGGGGAATCCGGGACAGGGGATTATAGAGCAGTACTTC. As protein: CASSEGNPGQGIIEQYF. The V gene is TRBV10-2, the J gene TRBJ2-7, with TRBD1 identical over 10 bases. The germline CDR1 and CDR2 sequences are WSHSY and SAAADI. This CDR3 has 17 residues. V lost 2 bases, J lost 7 bases, and 14 bases stayed unmatched.

The rearrangement links TRBV2 to TRBJ2-3; 7 nucleotides line up with TRBD1. This CDR3 comprises 16 residues. CDR1 SNHLY and CDR2 FYNNEI come from the germline V gene. V lost 4 bases, J lost 1 base, and 8 bases stayed unmatched. In DNA form, the CDR3 reads TGTGCCAGCAGTGCCAGGTGGCAGGGGGGCACAGATACGCAGTATTTT. Translation: CASSARWQGGTDTQYF.

This sequence joins TRBV5-1 and TRBJ2-7; D unclear. This CDR3 is built from 14 residues. Trimming pared 4 bases from V and 4 bases from J, leaving 15 bases between. Germline V gene lookup returns CDR1 SGHRS and CDR2 YFSETQ. The CDR3 DNA reads TGCGCCAGCAGCCAAACTATCAGTAAGTACGAGCAGTACTTC. Its protein is CASSQTISKYEQYF.

Here the CDR3 reads CASSQVLRGGSYEQYF. The CDR3 DNA sequence: TGCGCCAGCAGCCAAGTACTCAGGGGGGGCTCCTACGAGCAGTACTTC. The chain couples TRBV4-1 to TRBJ2-7; possibly TRBD1 or TRBD2 for D (7 bases each). In germline, CDR1 is MGHRA, CDR2 YSYEKL. The length of the CDR3 is 16 residues. Between the trimmed V and J ends, which lost 1 base and 0 bases, there was a span of 13 bases.